Following are 26 T cell receptor beta chains from one sample sequenced in a study of T cells in Graves' hyperthyroidism and ophthalmopathy. RNA transcripts provided the source from which TCR beta CDR3 regions were amplified. TCR CDR3 regions were first amplified by RT-PCR with HTBI primers. Each CDR3 protein gets one entry after TCRdb re-called the multiplex PCR reads with MiXCR. The sample shows 250,000 to 300,000 distinct CDR3 sequences, 15% to 20% of them seen only once. The sample taken for sequencing was blood. These receptors originate from a woman aged 55-70 years with Graves' ophthalmopathy.

About this clonotype itself: This may stem from a read error, because a much larger clone lies one nucleotide away. This chain links TRBV20-1 with TRBJ1-2, with D possibly being TRBD1 (5 bases). CDR3 length: 14 amino acids. V was shortened by 5 bases and J by 8 bases, with 21 bases between the two germline ends. The germline V gene encodes CDR1 DFQATT and CDR2 SNEGSKA (reference sequence). The CDR3 is CSAGRDSQPGGYTF. As DNA, the CDR3 is TGCAGTGCTGGGCGGGACTCACAACCGGGAGGCTACACCTTC.

This clonotype was seen at least ten times. V and J are TRBV3-1 and TRBJ2-7; D is possibly TRBD1 or TRBD2 (5 bases each). CDR3 length: 16 residues. V lost 0 bases and J lost 4, with 16 bases in between. Germline V gives CDR1 LGHDT, CDR2 YNNKEL (reference sequence). CDR3 DNA sequence: TGTGCCAGCAGCCAAGACGCCGAAAGAGGGGCATACGAGCAGTACTTC. This codes for CASSQDAERGAYEQYF.

The sample holds many counts of this clonotype. The chain uses TRBV9 and TRBJ2-7; 7 positions agree with TRBD2. Germline CDR1 and CDR2: SGDLS and YYNGEE. This CDR3 spans 17 amino acids. The ends lost 0 bases at V and 0 bases at J; junction bases unmatched: 9. In DNA form, the CDR3 reads TGTGCCAGCAGCGTAGCTGCAGCGGGACGGAGCTCCTACGAGCAGTACTTC. This encodes CASSVAAAGRSSYEQYF.

Turning to this clonotype: At one end, the junction sequence differs from germline, possibly due to a read error. The V gene is TRBV5-5, the J gene TRBJ2-7, with TRBD2 matching over 14 bases. Germline values: CDR1 SGHKS, CDR2 YYEKEE (reference sequence). This CDR3 is 18 amino acids long. The CDR3 sequence is CASRPGLAGAFGEYGQYF. The CDR3 nucleotides read TGTGCCAGCAGGCCGGGACTAGCGGGAGCCTTCGGAGAGTACGGGCAGTACTTC.

V and J are TRBV14 and TRBJ2-7; D is possibly TRBD2 (5 bases). Germline CDR1 reads SGHDN; CDR2 reads FVKESK. Between the trimmed V and J ends, which lost 0 bases and 4 bases, there was a span of 13 bases. The length of the CDR3 is 15 residues. The CDR3: CASSQESGRGYEQYF. CDR3 bases: TGTGCCAGCAGCCAAGAGTCGGGGAGAGGTTACGAGCAGTACTTC.

This clonotype was counted at least ten times. The chain joins TRBV6-1 to TRBJ1-5; D uncertain. CDR1 is MNHNS and CDR2 is SASEGT in the germline V gene. The CDR3 has 15 residues. Trimming removed 5 bases at V and 4 bases at J, with 15 bases between. As DNA, the CDR3 is TGTGCCAGCAGTCGTTATTGGGCAGAGAATCAGCCCCAGCATTTT. It yields the protein CASSRYWAENQPQHF.

This clonotype was seen at least ten times. This chain uses TRBV11-2 with TRBJ2-3; D remains unclear. Germline V lookup: CDR1 SGHAT, CDR2 FQNNGV. The CDR3 loop spans 14 amino acids. Trimming took off 5 bases at V and 5 bases at J, with 14 bases between the two ends. As DNA, the CDR3 is TGTGCCAGCAGCAAAACCTCGGGCAAAGATACGCAGTATTTT. Amino acids: CASSKTSGKDTQYF. Drawing the rest from reference TRBV11-2 and TRBJ2-3, the complete variable domain is EAGVAQSPRYKIIEKRQSVAFWCNPISGHATLYWYQQILGQGPKLLIQFQNNGVVDDSQLPKDRFSAERLKGVDSTLKIQPAKLEDSAVYLCASSKTSGKDTQYFGPGTRLTVL.

The J gene is TRBJ2-7, the V gene TRBV18; D unclear. Trimming left V 3 bases short and J 0 bases short, with 6 bases between. Germline V CDR1 and CDR2: KGHSH, LQKENI. The CDR3 extends over 13 amino acids. CDR3 residues: CASSPVASYEQYF. CDR3 nucleotides: TGTGCCAGCTCACCGGTAGCCTCCTACGAGCAGTACTTC.

At least ten counts were recorded for this clonotype. The V call is TRBV10-3, the J call TRBJ2-7, with a tentative D call TRBD2 (5 bases). Germline V gene lookup returns CDR1 ENHRY and CDR2 SYGVKD. Trimming took off 0 bases at V and 4 bases at J, with 7 bases between the two ends. The CDR3 length is 13 residues. Here the CDR3 reads CAISESGEYEQYF. The CDR3 bases are TGTGCCATCAGTGAGTCCGGGGAGTACGAGCAGTACTTC.

Concerning this clonotype: The junction does not match germline at one end; this may be a read error. In DNA, the CDR3 is TGTGCTAGCAGCCGACTAGCGGGGGAATTCAATGAGCAGTTCTTC. Its protein product is CASSRLAGEFNEQFF. This sequence joins TRBV7-7 and TRBJ2-1; 12 bases align to TRBD2. This CDR3 comprises 15 residues. Germline V gives CDR1 SSHAT, CDR2 FNYEAQ (reference sequence).

The CDR3 DNA reads as TGTGCCAGCAGTGAAGCCTTGGGGACAGCAGAAGACGAGCAGTACTTC. This gives the protein CASSEALGTAEDEQYF. The chain joins TRBV2 to TRBJ2-7; 7 bases match TRBD1. Germline V gene data show CDR1 as SNHLY and CDR2 as FYNNEI. The J segment lost 5 bases and the V segment lost 0 bases, leaving 10 bases of the junction unmatched. The CDR3 loop spans 16 amino acids.

This clonotype was seen a few times. The chain uses TRBV29-1 and TRBJ2-1, with TRBD2 identical over 12 bases. Germline CDR1 is SQVTM and CDR2 is ANQGSEA. The V and J ends lost 7 bases and 4 bases, in that order; junction bases with no gene match: 2. The CDR3 runs 13 residues. The CDR3 DNA is TGCAGCGCTAGCGGGGGGGCTTACAATGAGCAGTTCTTC. Translation gives CSASGGAYNEQFF.

This clonotype was picked up a small number of times. V and J are TRBV9 and TRBJ2-1; possible D gene TRBD2, 5 bases. CDR3 length equals 14 residues. The ends were cut back, 1 base at V and 2 bases at J, with 7 bases in the middle. The germline CDR1 and CDR2 sequences are SGDLS and YYNGEE. For the CDR3, the DNA is TGTGCCAGCAGCGTACGGGGAACCTACAATGAGCAGTTCTTC. Translated: CASSVRGTYNEQFF.

This clonotype was detected many times. The gene calls are TRBV28 and TRBJ2-2; D might be TRBD1 or TRBD2, each matching 5 bases. This CDR3 is 14 amino acids long. The germline V gene has CDR1 MDHEN and CDR2 SYDVKM. V was cut by 3 bases and J by 3 bases, with 8 bases left in between. CDR3 nucleotides: TGTGCCAGCAGTTTGGGACCGGACACCGGGGAGCTGTTTTTT. Translating gives CASSLGPDTGELFF.

This chain connects TRBV13 to TRBJ1-2, with D unclear. V was trimmed by 6 bases and J by 2 bases, leaving 16 bases between them. The CDR3 has 15 residues. CDR1 PRHDT and CDR2 FYEKMQ come from the germline V gene (reference sequence). The DNA of the CDR3 is TGTGCCAGCAGTCAACCCCCCGACCTAAACTATGGCTACACCTTC. This gives the protein CASSQPPDLNYGYTF. Full variable domain (missing parts from reference TRBV13 and TRBJ1-2): AAGVIQSPRHLIKEKRETATLKCYPIPRHDTVYWYQQGPGQDPQFLISFYEKMQSDKGSIPDRFSAQQFSDYHSELNMSSLELGDSALYFCASSQPPDLNYGYTFGSGTRLTVV.

This clonotype was counted a few times. V usage is TRBV5-4 and J usage is TRBJ1-2; 12 bases align to TRBD1. The CDR3 totals 17 residues. The V gene end was trimmed by 0 bases and the J gene end by 3 bases; junction bases not matched to a gene: 6. Germline assignment: CDR1 SGHNT and CDR2 YYREEE (reference sequence). CDR3: CASSLDGTGGADYGYTF. CDR3 DNA: TGTGCCAGCAGCTTGGACGGGACAGGGGGCGCAGACTATGGCTACACCTTC. Based on the CDR3 plus reference TRBV5-4 and TRBJ1-2, the full variable domain is ETGVTQSPTHLIKTRGQQVTLRCSSQSGHNTVSWYQQALGQGPQFIFQYYREEENGRGNFPPRFSGLQFPNYSSELNVNALELDDSALYLCASSLDGTGGADYGYTFGSGTRLTVV.

This clonotype was counted at least ten times. The V call is TRBV12-3 or TRBV12-4, the J call TRBJ1-5; a possible D gene is TRBD1 (5 bases). This CDR3 spans 17 amino acids. The ends were cut back, 2 bases at V and 0 bases at J, with 14 bases in the middle. The CDR3 nucleotides read TGTGCCAGCAGTTTAAGGGGACGGGGTGATAGCAATCAGCCCCAGCATTTT. It is translated as CASSLRGRGDSNQPQHF.

This sequence joins TRBV11-2 and TRBJ2-5; tentative D call: TRBD2 (5 bases). With 0 bases removed from V and 9 bases from J, the gap between germline ends came to 8 bases. The CDR3 spans 12 residues. Looked up from germline, CDR1 is SGHAT and CDR2 is FQNNGV. This CDR3 reads CASSLDLRAQYF. As DNA, the CDR3 is TGTGCCAGCAGCTTAGATCTGCGGGCCCAGTACTTC.

About this clonotype itself: A much larger clone is a single base away; this may be a read error. This sequence joins TRBV6-2 or TRBV6-3 and TRBJ2-3; D is unresolved. Germline CDR1 MNHEY, CDR2 SVGEGT. This CDR3 comprises 13 residues. The DNA of the CDR3 is TGTGCCAGCAGTTACTCGTTAAGGGATACGCGGTATTTT. Translated, it gives CASSYSLRDTRYF.

This rearrangement joins TRBV6-2 or TRBV6-3 to TRBJ1-1; no firm D call. The CDR3 has 12 residues. V dropped 3 bases and J dropped 6 bases, with 8 bases sitting between them. Germline CDR1 reads MNHEY; CDR2 reads SVGEGT. The CDR3 sequence is CASSYGSAEAFF. The CDR3 region has the DNA TGTGCCAGCAGTTATGGAAGTGCTGAAGCTTTCTTT.

This clonotype was found many times. The chain is built from TRBV3-1 and TRBJ1-6; D unresolved. CDR3 length: 17 residues. Trimming stripped 6 bases from V and 0 bases from J, with 15 bases between. Looked up from germline, CDR1 is LGHDT and CDR2 is YNNKEL (reference sequence). As DNA, the CDR3 is TGTGCCAGCAGTCAGGTGCAGGAGAGCTCCTATAATTCACCCCTCCACTTT. It is translated as CASSQVQESSYNSPLHF.

The rearrangement joins TRBV6-1 to TRBJ1-5; D is undetermined. The CDR3 is 13 residues long. Trimming shortened V by 3 bases and J by 8 bases, and 11 bases separated the two germline ends. Germline CDR1 is MNHNS and CDR2 is SASEGT. Here the CDR3 reads CASSDTGTEPQHF. The CDR3 bases are TGTGCCAGCAGTGACACGGGTACGGAGCCCCAGCATTTT.

The table lists this clonotype with many counts. The chain carries TRBV4-3 and TRBJ1-1; possibly TRBD1 for D (6 bases). This CDR3 has 15 amino acids. V was pared by 0 bases and J by 1 base, with 9 bases between. The germline CDR1 and CDR2 sequences are LGHNA and YSLEER. The CDR3 DNA follows: TGCGCCAGCAGCCAAGACGGGGGGGCGAACACTGAAGCTTTCTTT. The encoded protein is CASSQDGGANTEAFF.

This clonotype was observed many times. The V call is TRBV6-1, the J call TRBJ2-3; 15 bases match TRBD2. V lost 3 bases and J lost 1; bases outside the gene matches: 5. The CDR3 totals 18 residues. Germline V gene data show CDR1 as MNHNS and CDR2 as SASEGT. In DNA, the CDR3 is TGTGCCAGCAGTGACGGGACTAGCGGGGGGTTTGGCACAGATACGCAGTATTTT. Residues: CASSDGTSGGFGTDTQYF.

Ten or more counts support this clonotype. CDR3 nucleotides: TGTGCCAGCAGTTTACCTCTCCGGACCGATACGCAGTATTTT. It encodes CASSLPLRTDTQYF. This sequence joins TRBV28 and TRBJ2-3; D is uncertain. CDR3 size: 14 residues. V lost 2 bases, J lost 6 bases, and 12 bases lay in between. CDR1 and CDR2 from the germline V gene are MDHEN and SYDVKM. The full variable domain, its missing parts supplied by reference TRBV28 and TRBJ2-3, is DVKVTQSSRYLVKRTGEKVFLECVQDMDHENMFWYRQDPGLGLRLIYFSYDVKMKEKGDIPEGYSVSREKKERFSLILESASTNQTSMYLCASSLPLRTDTQYFGPGTRLTVL.

The chain combines TRBV4-3 with TRBJ1-6; no reliable D call. CDR3 length equals 14 residues. In germline, CDR1 is LGHNA, CDR2 YSLEER. V lost 0 bases and J 6 bases, leaving 6 bases between the germline ends. CDR3 residues: CASSQEWSNSPLHF. The CDR3 DNA follows: TGCGCCAGCAGCCAAGAGTGGTCTAATTCACCCCTCCACTTT.